A selection of T cell receptor beta chains follows, all from one sample in a study of blood T cells in healthy people across ages. TCRdb processed the 5' RACE reads anew with MiXCR; each CDR3 protein has one entry. The sample contains around 900,000 distinct CDR3 sequences, 51% of which appear only once. The source material was blood. The origin of the receptors is a woman in her sixties or seventies in good health. Each CDR3 is given with its conserved first and last residue. Fields, in order: J gene, D gene, V gene, clone size, CDR3 protein, CDR3 DNA. D genes are given only for firm matches. The size entry is marked missing in some rows and otherwise reads once, few, many or a size class.

J: TRBJ2-5; D: .; V: TRBV5-1; size: many; CDR3: CASSLDRNQETQYF; DNA: TGCGCCAGCAGCTTGGACAGGAACCAAGAGACCCAGTACTTC
J: TRBJ1-5; D: .; V: TRBV7-9; size: .; CDR3: CASSLVSDRDQPQHF; DNA: TGTGCCAGCAGCTTAGTTTCGGACAGAGATCAGCCCCAGCATTTT
J: TRBJ2-1; D: .; V: TRBV27; size: few; CDR3: CASSPFGDEQFF; DNA: TGTGCCAGCAGTCCCTTTGGTGATGAGCAGTTCTTC
J: TRBJ2-3; D: .; V: TRBV7-2; size: few; CDR3: CASTQGRAPSDTQYF; DNA: TGTGCCAGCACCCAAGGCAGGGCTCCTTCAGATACGCAGTATTTT
J: TRBJ2-5; D: TRBD2; V: TRBV6-4; size: .; CDR3: CASSEGSGMVQYF; DNA: TGTGCCAGCAGTGAAGGTAGCGGGATGGTGCAGTACTTC
J: TRBJ2-3; D: .; V: TRBV29-1; size: .; CDR3: CSVEENGSSTDTQYF; DNA: TGCAGCGTTGAAGAGAACGGCTCGAGCACAGATACGCAGTATTTT
J: TRBJ2-3; D: .; V: TRBV6-2/TRBV6-3; size: few; CDR3: CASSYMPLGASAITQYF; DNA: TGTGCCAGCAGTTATATGCCGTTGGGAGCTAGCGCAATTACGCAGTATTTT
J: TRBJ2-7; D: .; V: TRBV24-1; size: few; CDR3: CATASSSYEQYF; DNA: TGTGCCACCGCGTCGAGCTCCTACGAGCAGTACTTC
J: TRBJ1-1; D: .; V: TRBV2; size: .; CDR3: CASTFANTEAFF; DNA: TGTGCCAGTACTTTTGCGAACACTGAAGCTTTCTTT
J: TRBJ2-3; D: .; V: TRBV5-4; size: .; CDR3: CASSPRGALTDTQYF; DNA: TGTGCCAGCAGCCCCCGTGGGGCCTTGACAGATACGCAGTATTTT
J: TRBJ2-3; D: TRBD2; V: TRBV29-1; size: few; CDR3: CSVEDRGTSGRTITDTQYF; DNA: TGCAGCGTTGAAGATCGCGGGACTAGCGGGAGGACCATCACAGATACGCAGTATTTT
J: TRBJ2-5; D: .; V: TRBV7-9; size: .; CDR3: CASRLGRGVNEQYF; DNA: TGTGCCAGCAGACTGGGACGTGGGGTCAATGAGCAGTACTTC
J: TRBJ2-7; D: TRBD2; V: TRBV25-1; size: few; CDR3: CASSDGLAGGLRNEQYF; DNA: TGTGCCAGCAGTGACGGACTAGCGGGAGGGCTCAGGAACGAGCAGTACTTC
J: TRBJ2-7; D: TRBD1; V: TRBV28; size: .; CDR3: CSAGDRPYEQYF; DNA: TGTTCCGCTGGGGACAGGCCCTACGAGCAGTACTTC
J: TRBJ2-7; D: .; V: TRBV7-2; size: few; CDR3: CASGLWGVANEQYF; DNA: TGTGCCAGCGGACTTTGGGGAGTGGCTAACGAGCAGTACTTC
J: TRBJ2-7; D: TRBD2; V: TRBV29-1; size: once; CDR3: CSVVPREEFYNEQYF; DNA: TGCAGCGTTGTTCCGCGGGAGGAGTTCTACAATGAGCAGTACTTC
J: TRBJ2-1; D: .; V: TRBV5-6; size: .; CDR3: CTSSLGMDNEQFF; DNA: TGTACCAGCAGCTTAGGGATGGACAATGAGCAGTTCTTC
J: TRBJ2-7; D: .; V: TRBV12-3/TRBV12-4; size: few; CDR3: CASSFEGAGIEQYF; DNA: TGTGCCAGCAGTTTCGAGGGGGCGGGGATCGAGCAGTACTTC
J: TRBJ2-4; D: TRBD2; V: TRBV28; size: .; CDR3: CASTTGGGAKNIQYF; DNA: TGTGCCAGCACCACAGGCGGGGGAGCCAAAAACATTCAGTACTTC
J: TRBJ2-1; D: TRBD2; V: TRBV2; size: .; CDR3: CASMGLAGYGEQFF; DNA: TGTGCCAGCATGGGACTAGCGGGATACGGTGAGCAGTTCTTC
J: TRBJ1-6; D: .; V: TRBV20-1; size: .; CDR3: CSASPGRNSPLHF; DNA: TGCAGTGCTAGTCCAGGGAGAAATTCACCCCTCCACTTT
J: TRBJ2-7; D: TRBD2; V: TRBV6-2/TRBV6-3; size: .; CDR3: CASRYGTSGYEQYF; DNA: TGTGCCAGCAGGTACGGGACTAGCGGTTACGAGCAGTACTTC
J: TRBJ2-5; D: .; V: TRBV5-4; size: .; CDR3: CASSKGLRETQYF; DNA: TGTGCCAGCAGCAAGGGGTTACGGGAGACCCAGTACTTC
J: TRBJ2-7; D: .; V: TRBV15; size: .; CDR3: CATSRGGAAYEQYF; DNA: TGTGCCACCAGCAGAGGCGGAGCTGCCTACGAGCAGTACTTC
J: TRBJ2-1; D: TRBD2; V: TRBV20-1; size: .; CDR3: CSARDGTSGRAPYNEQFF; DNA: TGCAGTGCTAGAGATGGGACTAGCGGGAGGGCCCCCTACAATGAGCAGTTCTTC
J: TRBJ2-5; D: TRBD1; V: TRBV5-1; size: .; CDR3: CASSLAGTGGMETQYF; DNA: TGCGCCAGCAGCTTGGCCGGGACAGGGGGCATGGAGACCCAGTACTTC
J: TRBJ2-1; D: .; V: TRBV20-1; size: .; CDR3: CSADQPPSYNEQFF; DNA: TGCAGTGCCGACCAGCCGCCCTCCTACAATGAGCAGTTCTTC
J: TRBJ2-3; D: TRBD2; V: TRBV20-1; size: .; CDR3: CSVQAIAGGRVGLDTQYF; DNA: TGCAGTGTCCAAGCAATTGCTGGCGGGAGGGTCGGGTTAGATACGCAGTATTTT
J: TRBJ2-7; D: .; V: TRBV28; size: .; CDR3: CASSYRPIYEQYF; DNA: TGTGCCAGCAGTTACAGGCCAATTTACGAGCAGTACTTC
J: TRBJ2-7; D: .; V: TRBV28; size: .; CDR3: CASSSDSGNYEQYF; DNA: TGTGCCAGCAGTTCCGACAGTGGGAACTACGAGCAGTACTTC
J: TRBJ2-5; D: .; V: TRBV20-1; size: .; CDR3: CSGVRETQYF; DNA: TGCAGTGGAGTGAGGGAGACCCAGTACTTC
J: TRBJ2-7; D: .; V: TRBV6-5; size: .; CDR3: CASSRGSYTYEQYF; DNA: TGTGCCAGCAGCCGAGGGTCCTACACCTACGAGCAGTACTTC
J: TRBJ2-6; D: .; V: TRBV27; size: many; CDR3: CASSFSGANVLTF; DNA: TGTGCCAGCAGTTTTTCTGGGGCCAACGTCCTGACTTTC